This passage covers 8 T cell receptor beta chains from one sample sequenced in a study of Graves' ophthalmopathy and Graves' hyperthyroidism. RNA transcripts were the source from which TCR beta CDR3 regions were amplified. HTBI-primed first-round RT-PCR preceded second-round multiplex PCR. TCRdb reprocessed the multiplex PCR reads via MiXCR and lists one record per CDR3 protein. Of under 400,000 distinct CDR3 sequences listed, about a sixth are singletons. Source material: peripheral blood. These receptors were taken from an adult man with Graves' ophthalmopathy.

Ten or more counts support this clonotype. The rearrangement joins TRBV6-5 to TRBJ2-5; tentatively, D is TRBD2 (6 bases). The CDR3 is made up of 13 amino acids. V was pared by 8 bases and J by 5 bases, with 15 bases between. CDR1 and CDR2 from the germline V gene are MNHEY and SVGAGI. The chain's CDR3 is CASGTGLRETQYF. Here the CDR3 DNA reads TGTGCCAGCGGGACTGGATTACGGGAGACCCAGTACTTC.

This clonotype was counted ten times or more. The chain has TRBV3-1 and TRBJ1-1; the D is unclear. V lost 0 bases, J lost 1 base, and 6 bases lay in between. The CDR3 is 14 residues long. The germline gives CDR1 LGHDT, CDR2 YNNKEL (reference sequence). CDR3 nucleotides: TGTGCCAGCAGCCAAGATCCGGGGAACACTGAAGCTTTCTTT. Translation gives CASSQDPGNTEAFF.

There are many counts of this clonotype. The rearrangement uses TRBV10-3 and TRBJ2-2, with a tentative D call TRBD2 (7 bases). CDR3 length: 15 residues. CDR1 and CDR2 (germline): ENHRY, SYGVKD. With 10 bases removed from V and 1 base from J, the gap between germline ends came to 16 bases. The CDR3 loop is CATSGGQLNTGELFF. The CDR3 DNA follows: TGTGCCACCTCGGGAGGACAGCTGAACACCGGGGAGCTGTTTTTT.

This clonotype was counted at least ten times. The chain employs TRBV20-1 and TRBJ2-5, with D perhaps TRBD1 or TRBD2 (6 bases each). V was trimmed by 5 bases and J by 1 base, leaving 14 bases between them. CDR3 length: 14 residues. Germline loops: CDR1 DFQATT, CDR2 SNEGSKA (reference sequence). CDR3: CSAPSGGGQETQYF. The CDR3 DNA sequence: TGCAGTGCTCCCAGCGGAGGGGGCCAAGAGACCCAGTACTTC.

This clonotype occurred many times. CDR3 sequence: CASSPSTGFGYTF. CDR3 sequence (DNA): TGTGCCAGCAGCCCGTCGACAGGGTTTGGCTACACCTTC. The V call is TRBV3-1, the J call TRBJ1-2; 7 bases fit TRBD1. Trimming at V came to 4 bases and at J to 7 bases, leaving 6 bases not matched to a gene. The CDR3 has 13 residues. Germline assignment: CDR1 LGHDT and CDR2 YNNKEL (reference sequence).

This clonotype was picked up many times. The chain has TRBV9 and TRBJ2-2, with 8 bases fitting TRBD1. The CDR3 runs to 16 residues. Per germline, CDR1 SGDLS and CDR2 YYNGEE. V lost 4 bases and J lost 2; bases outside the gene matches: 7. The DNA of the CDR3 is TGTGCCAGCAGCCCAGACAGGGGATATAACACCGGGGAGCTGTTTTTT. Translation: CASSPDRGYNTGELFF.

This clonotype was counted many times. The chain couples TRBV18 to TRBJ1-1, with 7 bases that match TRBD1. J lost 6 bases, V lost 6 bases, and 4 bases had no gene match. There are 12 residues in the CDR3. In germline, CDR1 is KGHSH, CDR2 LQKENI. The CDR3 DNA is TGTGCCAGCTCCCTTGGACAGGCTGAAGCTTTCTTT. Protein: CASSLGQAEAFF.

A word on this clonotype: Sequence at one end of the junction differs from germline and may be a read error. This chain uses TRBV5-1 with TRBJ1-1; D is uncertain. The CDR3 has 14 amino acids. Germline V CDR1 and CDR2: SGHRS, YFSETQ. CDR3 DNA: TGCGCCAGCAGCTTGGGAGGGCCGAACACTGAAGATTTCTTT. Encoded protein: CASSLGGPNTEDFF.